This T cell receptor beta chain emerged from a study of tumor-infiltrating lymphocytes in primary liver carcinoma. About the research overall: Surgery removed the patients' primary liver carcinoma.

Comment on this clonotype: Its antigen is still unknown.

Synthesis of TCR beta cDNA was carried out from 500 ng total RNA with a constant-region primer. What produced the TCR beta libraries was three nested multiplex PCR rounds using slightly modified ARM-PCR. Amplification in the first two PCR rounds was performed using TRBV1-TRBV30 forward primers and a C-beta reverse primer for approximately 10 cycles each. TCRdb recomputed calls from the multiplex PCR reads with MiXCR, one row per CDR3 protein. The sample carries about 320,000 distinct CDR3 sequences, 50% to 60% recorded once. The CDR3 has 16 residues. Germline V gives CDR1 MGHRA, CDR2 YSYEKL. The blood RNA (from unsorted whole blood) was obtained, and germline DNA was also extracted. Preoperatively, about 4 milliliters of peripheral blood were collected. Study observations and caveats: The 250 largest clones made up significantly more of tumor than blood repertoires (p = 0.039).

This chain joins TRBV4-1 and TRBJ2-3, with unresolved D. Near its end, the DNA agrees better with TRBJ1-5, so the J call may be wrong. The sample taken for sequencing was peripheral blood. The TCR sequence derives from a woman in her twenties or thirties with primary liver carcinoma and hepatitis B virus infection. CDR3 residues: CASSQDRIRSGDTQHF. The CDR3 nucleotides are TGCGCCAGCAGCCAAGATCGGATCCGTTCAGGAGATACGCAGCATTTT.